These 21 T cell receptor beta chains originate from one sample sequenced in a study of blood T cell repertoires in COVID-19. Produced via immunoSEQ multiplex PCR; TCRdb's table is partial and in-frame only. The sample shows more than 70,000 clones, roughly 78% of them seen only once. The sample taken for sequencing was peripheral blood. The receptors were gathered from a woman aged 70 to 79 with acute or convalescent COVID-19.

V gene TRBV5-4 combines with J gene TRBJ1-1; D possibly corresponds to TRBD1 (6 bases). The V and J ends lost 3 bases and 1 base respectively, with 13 bases between them. Germline V lookup: CDR1 SGHNT, CDR2 YYREEE (reference sequence). The CDR3 length is 15 residues. The CDR3 spells CASSSDSSGNTEAFF. CDR3 DNA: TGTGCCAGCAGCTCGGACAGCAGTGGGAACACTGAAGCTTTCTTT.

The genes are TRBV2 and TRBJ2-7, with 7 positions matching TRBD1. The germline V gene encodes CDR1 SNHLY and CDR2 FYNNEI. The V gene end was trimmed by 6 bases and the J gene end by 2 bases; junction bases not matched to a gene: 7. The length of the CDR3 is 14 residues. The CDR3 spells CASSQGQIPYEQYF. CDR3 sequence (DNA): TGTGCCAGCAGCCAGGGACAGATTCCCTACGAGCAGTACTTC.

J is TRBJ2-2 and V is TRBV21-1; the table's D gene call, TRBD1, was not cross checked with the DNA. TRBV21-1 is tagged as a pseudogene. The CDR3 runs 15 residues. The CDR3 spells CASTADRGCTGELFF. DNA for the CDR3: TGTGCCAGCACCGCAGACAGGGGCTGCACCGGGGAGCTGTTTTTT.

The gene calls are TRBV7-9 and TRBJ2-2; 12 nucleotides match TRBD1. Germline CDR1 and CDR2: SEHNR and FQNEAQ (reference sequence). This CDR3 comprises 15 residues. Germline trimming cut 5 bases from V and 5 bases from J; bases unmatched to any gene: 3. The chain's CDR3 is CASSGGQGATGELFF. The CDR3 nucleotides read TGTGCCAGCAGCGGGGGACAGGGGGCAACCGGGGAGCTGTTTTTT.

The gene calls are TRBV5-4 and TRBJ2-5, with 8 nucleotides matching TRBD2. The V gene end was trimmed by 2 bases and the J gene end by 3 bases; junction bases not matched to a gene: 3. This CDR3 comprises 14 residues. Germline V CDR1 and CDR2: SGHNT, YYREEE (reference sequence). DNA for the CDR3: TGTGCCAGCAGCTTCAAACTAGCGGAAGAGACCCAGTACTTC. Amino acids: CASSFKLAEETQYF.

The gene calls are TRBV7-9 and TRBJ2-7; D remains ambiguous. This CDR3 is 14 amino acids long. Germline CDR1 is SEHNR and CDR2 is FQNEAQ (reference sequence). V was clipped by 5 bases and J by 3 bases, with 14 bases between them. The chain's CDR3 is CASSGDLARYEQYF. DNA for the CDR3: TGTGCCAGCAGCGGAGACTTAGCTCGCTACGAGCAGTACTTC.

The chain combines TRBV6-5 with TRBJ1-6, with no clear D. Trimming pared 6 bases from V and 7 bases from J, leaving 16 bases between. The CDR3 has 15 residues. Germline V gene sequence: CDR1 MNHEY, CDR2 SVGAGI. The CDR3 DNA reads TGTGCCAGCAGCGGCTGGCCGGGAGGGAATTCACCCCTCCACTTT. Protein sequence: CASSGWPGGNSPLHF.

The chain has TRBV3-1 (or the pseudogene TRBV3-2) and TRBJ2-7; D ambiguous. V lost 3 bases and J lost 6, with 9 bases in between. Per germline, CDR1 LGHDT and CDR2 YNNKEL (reference sequence). The CDR3 extends over 12 amino acids. CDR3 protein: CASSQLGGEQYF. CDR3 sequence (DNA): TGTGCCAGCAGCCAGCTAGGTGGCGAGCAGTACTTC.

DNA of the CDR3: TGCGCCAGCAGCTTGAAAGGGGGCGGTGGCTACACCTTC. It yields the protein CASSLKGGGGYTF. The chain recombines TRBV5-1 with TRBJ1-2, with TRBD1 matching over 7 bases. The germline V gene encodes CDR1 SGHRS and CDR2 YFSETQ. The V gene end was trimmed by 1 base and the J gene end by 7 bases; junction bases not matched to a gene: 4. The length of the CDR3 is 13 residues.

For this clone: A far larger clone is only one base removed, so a read error is likely. The chain is built from TRBV28 and TRBJ2-7; the D is unclear. Trimming pared 6 bases from V and 0 bases from J, leaving 3 bases between. The CDR3 is 11 residues long. CDR1 MDHEN and CDR2 SYDVKM come from the germline V gene. The CDR3 sequence: CASSSSYEQYF. The DNA of the CDR3 is TGTGCCAGCAGCTCCTCCTACGAGCAGTACTTC. Using reference TRBV28 and TRBJ2-7 for the parts outside the CDR3, the full variable domain is DVKVTQSSRYLVKRTGEKVFLECVQDMDHENMFWYRQDPGLGLRLIYFSYDVKMKEKGDIPEGYSVSREKKERFSLILESASTNQTSMYLCASSSSYEQYFGPGTRLTVT.

CDR3 sequence: CASSERGHAYEQYF. In DNA, the CDR3 is TGTGCCAGCAGCGAGAGAGGACACGCCTACGAGCAGTACTTC. This chain uses TRBV9 with TRBJ2-7; tentatively, D is TRBD1 (5 bases). CDR1 and CDR2 from the germline V gene are SGDLS and YYNGEE. With 3 bases removed from V and 2 bases from J, the gap between germline ends came to 12 bases. This CDR3 region has 14 residues.

The chain links TRBV9 to TRBJ1-1; possibly TRBD1 for D (6 bases). The CDR3 covers 15 residues. Trimming left V 4 bases short and J 6 bases short, with 19 bases between. The germline V gene encodes CDR1 SGDLS and CDR2 YYNGEE. The CDR3 protein is CASSSNQGIGAEAFF. CDR3 DNA: TGTGCCAGCAGCTCAAACCAGGGGATTGGCGCTGAAGCTTTCTTT.

Here the CDR3 reads CASSVGGRASNEQYF. CDR3 DNA sequence: TGTGCCAGCAGCGTAGGAGGGAGGGCCTCGAACGAGCAGTACTTC. The chain carries TRBV9 and TRBJ2-7, with 7 bases matching TRBD2. Germline loops: CDR1 SGDLS, CDR2 YYNGEE. The CDR3 is made up of 15 amino acids. The trim removed 0 bases at V and 5 bases at J, leaving 8 bases unmatched.

V is TRBV2 and J is TRBJ2-2, with TRBD1 matching 10 bases. Per germline, CDR1 SNHLY and CDR2 FYNNEI. J was trimmed by 4 bases and V by 6 bases; bases with no gene match: 8. The CDR3 sequence is 16 residues long. CDR3 sequence: CASSLPGQGITGELFF. In DNA, the CDR3 is TGTGCCAGCAGCCTTCCGGGACAGGGGATCACCGGGGAGCTGTTTTTT.

The chain employs TRBV30 and TRBJ2-2; D is unclear. The CDR3 extends over 12 amino acids. Deletions cut 2 bases from V and 8 bases from J, with 9 bases between. CDR1 is GTSNPN, CDR2 SVGIG, per germline (reference sequence). The CDR3 is CAWSPRPGELFF. The CDR3, as DNA: TGTGCCTGGAGTCCCAGGCCGGGGGAGCTGTTTTTT.

The rearrangement uses TRBV10-2 and TRBJ2-1, with a possible D match to TRBD2 (5 bases). Between the trimmed V and J ends, which lost 0 bases and 4 bases, there was a span of 13 bases. CDR1 WSHSY and CDR2 SAAADI come from the germline V gene. The CDR3 runs to 16 residues. The CDR3 DNA sequence: TGCGCCAGCAGTGAGTCGTTGGCGGGTCTTTACAATGAGCAGTTCTTC. It is translated as CASSESLAGLYNEQFF.

The chain links TRBV18 to TRBJ2-2, with D uncertain. Germline CDR1 and CDR2: KGHSH and LQKENI. The length of the CDR3 is 17 residues. Trimming took 3 bases from V and 8 from J, leaving 22 bases between them. CDR3 sequence (DNA): TGTGCCAGCTCACCGGCTCGATTGACACCCCCAAGTGGGGAGCTGTTTTTT. Translated, it gives CASSPARLTPPSGELFF.

The chain combines TRBV3-1 (or the pseudogene TRBV3-2) with TRBJ2-7; TRBD1 might be the D (6 bases). CDR1 LGHDT and CDR2 YNNKEL come from the germline V gene (reference sequence). The CDR3 has 16 amino acids. Trimming pared 0 bases from V and 2 bases from J, leaving 14 bases between. CDR3 protein: CASSQEPGRGAYEQYF. The CDR3 DNA follows: TGTGCCAGCAGCCAAGAACCCGGCAGGGGCGCCTACGAGCAGTACTTC.

This chain connects TRBV2 to TRBJ1-1; 7 nucleotides align to TRBD1. Germline V lookup: CDR1 SNHLY, CDR2 FYNNEI. V lost 6 bases, J lost 0 bases, and 4 bases stayed unmatched. The CDR3 spans 14 residues. CDR3 residues: CASSYRGLNTEAFF. CDR3 DNA: TGTGCCAGCAGCTACAGGGGCCTGAACACTGAAGCTTTCTTT.

The rearrangement uses TRBV6-5 and TRBJ1-2; no clear D gene. Per the germline V gene, CDR1 is MNHEY and CDR2 is SVGAGI. Between the trimmed V and J ends, which lost 6 bases and 7 bases, there was a span of 18 bases. This CDR3 is 14 amino acids long. The CDR3 is CASRDYGRAGGYTF. The CDR3 DNA reads TGTGCCAGCAGGGACTATGGACGGGCGGGTGGCTACACCTTC.

This clone was seen a single time. The rearrangement joins TRBV11-2 to TRBJ2-7, with 10 positions matching TRBD2. The CDR3 is 16 residues long. The V gene end was trimmed by 2 bases and the J gene end by 0 bases; junction bases not matched to a gene: 4. Per germline, CDR1 SGHAT and CDR2 FQNNGV. This chain's CDR3 is CASSLLAGAFSYEQYF. In DNA, the CDR3 is TGTGCCAGCAGCTTACTAGCGGGAGCCTTCTCCTACGAGCAGTACTTC.